In its sample, the clone carrying this T cell receptor (beta chain) was seen many times. No antigen is known for it. The sample is drawn from a study of T-cell reconstitution after alpha-beta-depleted transplantation in children. Broader study findings: Several hundred expanded graft clones reportedly supplied alpha-beta T cells about two months after transplant. Among T cells one year after transplant, newly produced cells accounted for most counts and diversity. Day-60 TCRbeta diversity that was high in some patients was derived from surviving recipient T cells and thymic progenitors.

This CDR3 has 19 residues. Germline CDR1 reads MGHDK; CDR2 reads SYGVNS. J gave up 6 bases and V 5 bases, and 14 bases lay outside the gene matches. Library preparation (for TCRbeta) was performed with unique molecular identifiers. TCRdb analysed the PCR reads with MiXCR anew, one entry per CDR3 protein. The sample contains 500,000 to 650,000 distinct CDR3 sequences, 10% to 15% of which appear only once. The chain recombines TRBV25-1 with TRBJ2-1, with 15 bases fitting TRBD2. The receptor comes from a male patient between 10 and 17 years old who had a stem cell transplant for acute myeloid leukemia, so the T cells may come from the graft donor. This specimen consisted of PBMCs, mostly from graft donor cells, obtained 360 days after TCRalphabeta/CD19-depleted stem cell transplant. CDR3: CASSPSTGTSGRIFNEQFF. The CDR3 region has the DNA TGTGCCAGCAGTCCCTCCACCGGGACTAGCGGGAGGATCTTCAATGAGCAGTTCTTC.